This TCR beta chain was obtained from a study of blood T cell repertoires in COVID-19. Study-level background: Samples taken during acute and convalescent COVID-19 were collected in the United States, Italy and Spain.

The germline gives CDR1 SGHDN, CDR2 FVKESK. The V gene end was trimmed by 2 bases and the J gene end by 9 bases; junction bases not matched to a gene: 3. The CDR3 has 15 residues. This clone was recorded a few times. Assay used: immunoSEQ multiplex PCR; TCRdb lists only in-frame clones, some missing. The table includes fewer than 200,000 clones, about 86% detected once. This sequence joins TRBV14 and TRBJ1-6; 11 bases line up with TRBD1. This clonotype was obtained from a man over 45 with active or convalescent COVID-19. The sample comprised peripheral blood. The CDR3 sequence: CASSQLGTGGSPLHF. Here the CDR3 DNA reads TGTGCCAGCAGCCAATTGGGGACAGGGGGTTCACCCCTCCACTTT.